This TCR beta chain was recovered during a study of vaccination effects on CD4 cells after COVID-19. Measured with immunoSEQ multiplex PCR; TCRdb has only the in-frame clones, and not every one. The profile shows tens of thousands of clones, over 65% of them singletons. V lost 4 bases and J 3 bases, leaving 9 bases between the germline ends. CDR1 and CDR2 from the germline V gene are WSHSY and SAAADI. The CDR3 length is 13 residues. CD4+ T cell isolation took place after approximately 11 days of culture. Of the BNT162b2 and mRNA-1273 vaccines, participants received two doses of one or the other. Concerning this clone: The antigen remains unidentified.

The chain carries TRBV10-2 and TRBJ2-5; D unresolved. The material was CD4+ T cells from PBMCs cultured without peptide, obtained after COVID-19 vaccination. The source of this sequence is a human donor who received a COVID-19 vaccine. CDR3 sequence reads: CASSGAAKETQYF. The CDR3 DNA reads as TGCGCCAGCAGTGGGGCAGCTAAAGAGACCCAGTACTTC.